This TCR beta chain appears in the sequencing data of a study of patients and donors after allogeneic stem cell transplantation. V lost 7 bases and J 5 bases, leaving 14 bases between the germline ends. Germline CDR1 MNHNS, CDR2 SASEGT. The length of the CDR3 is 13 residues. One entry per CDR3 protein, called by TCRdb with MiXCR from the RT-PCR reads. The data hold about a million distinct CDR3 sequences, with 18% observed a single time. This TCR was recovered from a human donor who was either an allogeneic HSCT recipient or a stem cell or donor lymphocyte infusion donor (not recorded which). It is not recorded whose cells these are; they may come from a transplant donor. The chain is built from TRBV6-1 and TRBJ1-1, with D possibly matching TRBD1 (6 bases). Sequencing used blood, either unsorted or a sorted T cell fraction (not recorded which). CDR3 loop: CASTKGGRTEAFF. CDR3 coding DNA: TGTGCCAGCACCAAAGGGGGGAGGACTGAAGCTTTCTTT.